This T cell receptor (beta chain) was observed in a study of cytomegalovirus exposure and HLA in healthy donors. Findings and caveats of the study: Within the approximately 130 validation repertoires, first-cohort TCR clusters tended to co-occur, according to a later analysis.

Comments on this clone: Its target is not known.

Data came from immunoSEQ multiplex PCR; TCRdb stores just in-frame clones and leaves some out. The data contain hundreds of thousands of clones, 87% of them singletons. Trimming cost V 4 bases and J 3 bases, with 7 bases left between them. Germline values: CDR1 MGHRA, CDR2 YSYEKL. The CDR3 is 14 residues long. Material: PBMCs. The clonotype originates from a man aged 18 to 29 in good health and CMV-seropositive. The chain joins TRBV4-1 to TRBJ2-6; D not certain. CDR3 DNA: TGCGCCAGCAGCCGAATCGTTGGGGCCAACGTCCTGACTTTC. The encoded protein is CASSRIVGANVLTF.